Following are 21 T cell receptor beta chains from one sample sequenced in a study of control samples from healthy donors and cancer patients. Profiled with immunoSEQ multiplex PCR; TCRdb holds only in-frame clones, not every one. The sample has 150,000 or so clones, 92% seen once. What was sequenced was blood. The receptor set was obtained from a woman aged 25 to 39 in good health.

This rearrangement joins TRBV28 to TRBJ1-6; TRBD1 might be the D (5 bases). There are 13 residues in the CDR3. The V end was cut by 6 bases, the J end by 10 bases, with 13 bases between. The germline gives CDR1 MDHEN, CDR2 SYDVKM. CDR3 sequence (DNA): TGTGCCAGCAGAAAGGGACTGGCGTCACCCCTCCACTTT. Translating gives CASRKGLASPLHF.

This chain links TRBV30 with TRBJ2-1; D not resolved. Germline V CDR1 and CDR2: GTSNPN, SVGIG (reference sequence). V was trimmed by 2 bases and J by 6 bases, leaving 5 bases between them. This CDR3 has 11 residues. The CDR3 sequence is CAWSQVNEQFF. CDR3 in DNA: TGTGCCTGGAGTCAGGTCAATGAGCAGTTCTTC.

This chain uses TRBV29-1 with TRBJ2-6; D gene unclear. The CDR3 loop spans 14 amino acids. V was trimmed by 6 bases and J by 4 bases, leaving 13 bases between them. CDR1 is SQVTM, CDR2 ANQGSEA, per germline. Here the CDR3 DNA reads TGCAGCGTGGGTGCAGGTTCCGGGGCCAACGTCCTGACTTTC. Translation gives CSVGAGSGANVLTF.

The genes are TRBV10-3 and TRBJ2-1; TRBD2 agrees at 9 bases. V was pared by 2 bases and J by 0 bases, with 8 bases of the junction left unmatched. The CDR3 is 18 residues long. CDR1 and CDR2 (germline): ENHRY, SYGVKD. The CDR3 DNA is TGTGCCATCAGTGAGCCCCCAGGACTAGCGCCCTCCTACAATGAGCAGTTCTTC. Translated: CAISEPPGLAPSYNEQFF.

This chain links TRBV5-1 with TRBJ2-7; 11 positions agree with TRBD2. This CDR3 spans 17 amino acids. Germline V lookup: CDR1 SGHRS, CDR2 YFSETQ. V shed 1 base, J shed 0 bases, and the junction held 6 bases outside the gene matches. The CDR3 coding sequence is TGCGCCAGCAGCTTGTATGGACTAGCGGGTAGCTCCTACGAGCAGTACTTC. Protein sequence: CASSLYGLAGSSYEQYF.

The chain carries TRBV15 and TRBJ2-7; D is undetermined. Per germline, CDR1 LNHNV and CDR2 YYDKDF (reference sequence). The CDR3 loop spans 12 amino acids. V lost 0 bases and J lost 5, with 5 bases in between. This chain's CDR3 is CATSRDLDEQYF. CDR3 DNA sequence: TGTGCCACCAGCAGAGATCTAGACGAGCAGTACTTC.

The chain recombines TRBV5-1 with TRBJ2-1; 7 nucleotides agree with TRBD2. Unmatched junction bases numbered 1, after V lost 0 bases and J lost 7 bases. The CDR3 is 13 residues long. Germline V lookup: CDR1 SGHRS, CDR2 YFSETQ. CDR3 sequence reads: CASSLGSGNEQFF. CDR3 DNA: TGCGCCAGCAGCTTGGGTAGCGGGAATGAGCAGTTCTTC. The variable domain in full, with the rest retrieved from reference TRBV5-1 and TRBJ2-1, is KAGVTQTPRYLIKTRGQQVTLSCSPISGHRSVSWYQQTPGQGLQFLFEYFSETQRNKGNFPGRFSGRQFSNSRSEMNVSTLELGDSALYLCASSLGSGNEQFFGPGTRLTVL.

The gene calls are TRBV27 and TRBJ1-5, with 7 bases matching TRBD1. The CDR3 runs 19 residues. J was trimmed by 0 bases and V by 5 bases; bases with no gene match: 16. From germline, CDR1 is MNHEY and CDR2 SMNVEV (reference sequence). The chain's CDR3 is CASSPSSVDRSFSNQPQHF. CDR3 nucleotide sequence: TGTGCCAGCAGTCCGTCTTCAGTGGACAGGTCCTTTAGCAATCAGCCCCAGCATTTT.

The chain has TRBV7-2 and TRBJ2-1; D not resolved. The CDR3 is 15 residues long. The germline V gene has CDR1 SGHTA and CDR2 FQGNSA. V was cut by 3 bases and J by 0 bases, with 9 bases left in between. The CDR3 loop is CASSFERSSYNEQFF. CDR3 nucleotides: TGTGCCAGCAGCTTCGAGCGAAGCTCCTACAATGAGCAGTTCTTC.

The chain employs TRBV5-1 and TRBJ1-4; D is unclear. With 5 bases removed from V and 3 bases from J, the gap between germline ends came to 5 bases. The CDR3 is 12 residues long. Germline-derived CDR1 and CDR2 are SGHRS and YFSETQ. The CDR3 DNA reads TGCGCCAGCAGGAACTCTAATGAAAAACTGTTTTTT. Translating gives CASRNSNEKLFF.

The chain recombines TRBV28 with TRBJ1-4; no firm D call. Looked up from germline, CDR1 is MDHEN and CDR2 is SYDVKM. The CDR3 extends over 13 amino acids. Between the trimmed V and J ends, which lost 8 bases and 5 bases, there was a span of 12 bases. CDR3 protein: CASFGSINEKLFF. The CDR3 DNA sequence: TGTGCCAGCTTTGGGAGTATCAATGAAAAACTGTTTTTT.

The chain combines TRBV25-1 with TRBJ2-1; 14 bases align to TRBD2. After removal of 2 bases from V and 7 bases from J, the junction contained 4 bases not matched to a gene. Germline V CDR1 and CDR2: MGHDK, SYGVNS. The CDR3 is 16 residues long. CDR3 nucleotides: TGTGCCAGCAGTGAAAGGACTAGCGGGAGGTTGAATGAGCAGTTCTTC. Residues: CASSERTSGRLNEQFF. The complete variable domain, with remaining parts taken from reference TRBV25-1 and TRBJ2-1, reads EADIYQTPRYLVIGTGKKITLECSQTMGHDKMYWYQQDPGMELHLIHYSYGVNSTEKGDLSSESTVSRIRTEHFPLTLESARPSHTSQYLCASSERTSGRLNEQFFGPGTRLTVL.

V is TRBV5-4 and J is TRBJ2-3, with D perhaps given as TRBD1 or TRBD2 (6 bases each). The CDR3 is 15 residues long. Germline V gene data show CDR1 as SGHNT and CDR2 as YYREEE (reference sequence). Trimming took 1 base from V and 3 from J, leaving 12 bases between them. In DNA form, the CDR3 reads TGTGCCAGCAGCTTGCTAGGGGGGACAACAGATACGCAGTATTTT. Translated: CASSLLGGTTDTQYF.

This chain uses TRBV19 with TRBJ1-6; tentatively, D is TRBD1 (5 bases). This CDR3 is built from 22 residues. The V end lost 4 bases, the J end lost 0 bases, and 28 bases lay between the germline ends. CDR1 is LNHDA and CDR2 is SQIVND in the germline V gene (reference sequence). The CDR3 DNA reads as TGTGCCAGTAGTACACCCCGGGGGGGGAGACAACCACCGAGCTCCTATAATTCACCCCTCCACTTT. It specifies CASSTPRGGRQPPSSYNSPLHF. Full variable domain (missing parts from reference TRBV19 and TRBJ1-6): DGGITQSPKYLFRKEGQNVTLSCEQNLNHDAMYWYRQDPGQGLRLIYYSQIVNDFQKGDIAEGYSVSREKKESFPLTVTSAQKNPTAFYLCASSTPRGGRQPPSSYNSPLHFGNGTRLTVT.

The CDR3 nucleotides read TGTGCCAGCAGTACCCCGACTAGCGGGAGAGGTGAGCAGTTCTTC. This gives the protein CASSTPTSGRGEQFF. The J gene is TRBJ2-1, the V gene TRBV6-2 or TRBV6-3; TRBD2 matches at 12 bases. J gave up 9 bases and V 5 bases, and 8 bases lay outside the gene matches. The germline V gene encodes CDR1 MNHEY and CDR2 SVGEGT. The CDR3 runs to 15 residues.

The rearrangement joins TRBV7-8 to TRBJ2-7; 8 nucleotides match TRBD1. The length of the CDR3 is 13 residues. CDR1 is SGHVS and CDR2 is FQNEAQ in the germline V gene. V gave up 5 bases and J gave up 5 bases; unmatched junction bases: 5. CDR3 in amino acids: CASSLTGADEQYF. CDR3 bases: TGTGCCAGCAGCCTGACAGGGGCGGACGAGCAGTACTTC.

This chain connects TRBV7-9 to TRBJ2-3, with D hard to call. Germline CDR1 is SEHNR and CDR2 is FQNEAQ (reference sequence). V was trimmed by 5 bases and J by 5 bases, leaving 20 bases between them. This CDR3 spans 16 amino acids. The CDR3 DNA reads as TGTGCCAGCAGCACAAGCGAAACACTGGGTCGAGATACGCAGTATTTT. It yields the protein CASSTSETLGRDTQYF.

The chain carries TRBV6-2 or TRBV6-3 and TRBJ1-2; 9 bases align to TRBD1. The CDR3 has 13 amino acids. CDR1 MNHEY and CDR2 SVGEGT come from the germline V gene. Unmatched junction bases numbered 2, after V lost 1 base and J lost 8 bases. The CDR3 sequence: CASSYWDRVGYTF. The CDR3, as DNA: TGTGCCAGCAGTTACTGGGACAGGGTCGGCTACACCTTC.

This clone appeared a single time. The chain carries TRBV7-2 and TRBJ2-1; D remains unclear. V dropped 3 bases and J dropped 6 bases, with 9 bases sitting between them. Germline loops: CDR1 SGHTA, CDR2 FQGNSA. The CDR3 has 13 residues. The CDR3 DNA reads as TGTGCCAGCAGCTTGGTAGCAGGCAATGAGCAGTTCTTC. Translating gives CASSLVAGNEQFF.

The chain has TRBV6-5 and TRBJ1-2; D is perhaps TRBD1 (6 bases). Trimming took off 0 bases at V and 5 bases at J, with 16 bases between the two ends. This CDR3 has 16 residues. CDR1 and CDR2 (germline): MNHEY, SVGAGI. The CDR3 here is CASSYSPRGQGYGYTF. The CDR3 region has the DNA TGTGCCAGCAGTTACTCGCCTCGGGGACAAGGTTATGGCTACACCTTC.

The chain combines TRBV7-6 with TRBJ2-1, with 7 bases fitting TRBD2. The CDR3 is 15 amino acids. Per germline, CDR1 SGHVS and CDR2 FNYEAQ. Unmatched junction bases numbered 6, after V lost 1 base and J lost 6 bases. The CDR3 loop is CASSLGLAVGNEQFF. CDR3 bases: TGTGCCAGCAGCTTAGGGCTAGCGGTGGGCAATGAGCAGTTCTTC.